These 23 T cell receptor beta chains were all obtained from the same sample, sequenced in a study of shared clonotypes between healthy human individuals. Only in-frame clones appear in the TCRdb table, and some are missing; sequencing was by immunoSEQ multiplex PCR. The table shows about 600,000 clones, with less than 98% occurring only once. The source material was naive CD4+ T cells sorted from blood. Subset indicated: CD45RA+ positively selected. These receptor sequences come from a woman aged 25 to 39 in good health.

CDR3 DNA: TGCGCCAGCAGCCCGACTAGCGGGAGTCTGAACGAGCAGTACTTC. Its translation is CASSPTSGSLNEQYF. V gene TRBV5-1 combines with J gene TRBJ2-7; 12 bases are shared with TRBD2. Per germline, CDR1 SGHRS and CDR2 YFSETQ. The trim removed 4 bases at V and 5 bases at J, leaving 7 bases unmatched. The CDR3 totals 15 residues.

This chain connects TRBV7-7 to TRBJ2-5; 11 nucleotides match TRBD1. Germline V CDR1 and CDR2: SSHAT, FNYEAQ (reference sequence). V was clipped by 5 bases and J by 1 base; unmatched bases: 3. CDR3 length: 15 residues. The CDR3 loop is CASSMGQGGQETQYF. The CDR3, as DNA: TGTGCCAGCAGCATGGGACAGGGGGGCCAAGAGACCCAGTACTTC. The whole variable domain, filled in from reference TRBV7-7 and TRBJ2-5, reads GAGVSQSPRYKVTKRGQDVTLRCDPISSHATLYWYQQALGQGPEFLTYFNYEAQPDKSGLPSDRFSAERPEGSISTLTIQRTEQRDSAMYRCASSMGQGGQETQYFGPGTRLLVL.

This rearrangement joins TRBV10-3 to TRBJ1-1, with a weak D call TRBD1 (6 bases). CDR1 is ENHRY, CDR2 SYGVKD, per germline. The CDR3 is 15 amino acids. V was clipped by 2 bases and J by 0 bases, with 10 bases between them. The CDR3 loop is CAISEQGKMNTEAFF. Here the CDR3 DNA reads TGTGCCATCAGTGAGCAGGGGAAGATGAACACTGAAGCTTTCTTT.

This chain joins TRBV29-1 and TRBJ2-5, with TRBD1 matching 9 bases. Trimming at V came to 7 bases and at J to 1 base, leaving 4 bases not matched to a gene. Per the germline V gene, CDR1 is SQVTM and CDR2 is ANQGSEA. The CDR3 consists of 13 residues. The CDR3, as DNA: TGCAGCGCCGTACAGGGGGCCCAAGAGACCCAGTACTTC. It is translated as CSAVQGAQETQYF.

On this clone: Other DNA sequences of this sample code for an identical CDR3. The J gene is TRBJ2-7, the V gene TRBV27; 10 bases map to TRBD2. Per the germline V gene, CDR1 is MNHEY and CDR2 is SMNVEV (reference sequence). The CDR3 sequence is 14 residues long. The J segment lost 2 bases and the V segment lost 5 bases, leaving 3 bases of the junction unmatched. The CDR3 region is CASSLAGAPYEQYF. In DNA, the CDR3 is TGTGCCAGCAGTCTAGCGGGGGCTCCCTACGAGCAGTACTTC.

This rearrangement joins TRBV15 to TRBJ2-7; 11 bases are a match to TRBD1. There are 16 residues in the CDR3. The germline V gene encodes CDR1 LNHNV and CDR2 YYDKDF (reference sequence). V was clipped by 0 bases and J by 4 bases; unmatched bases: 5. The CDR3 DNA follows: TGTGCCACCAGCAGAGACATGGACAGGGGGCGGTACGAGCAGTACTTC. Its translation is CATSRDMDRGRYEQYF.

The CDR3 coding sequence is TGTGCCAGCAGTCCCCATCCGGGAGTTGGAGATGAGCAGTTCTTC. Protein: CASSPHPGVGDEQFF. J is TRBJ2-1 and V is TRBV6-6; possibly TRBD2 for D (6 bases). In germline, CDR1 is MNHNY, CDR2 SVGAGI (reference sequence). The V gene lost 5 bases and the J gene lost 8 bases, with 19 bases spanning the gap. The CDR3 contains 15 residues.

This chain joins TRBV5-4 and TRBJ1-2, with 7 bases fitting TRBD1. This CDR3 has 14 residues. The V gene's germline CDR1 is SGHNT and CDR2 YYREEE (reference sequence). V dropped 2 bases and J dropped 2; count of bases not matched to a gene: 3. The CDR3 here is CASSFPTGNYGYTF. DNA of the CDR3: TGTGCCAGCAGCTTCCCGACAGGGAACTATGGCTACACCTTC.

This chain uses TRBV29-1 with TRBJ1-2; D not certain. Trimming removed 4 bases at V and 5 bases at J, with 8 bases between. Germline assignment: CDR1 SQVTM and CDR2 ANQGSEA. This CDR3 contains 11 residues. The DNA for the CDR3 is TGCAGCGTTGCGGCGAGTTATGGCTACACCTTC. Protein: CSVAASYGYTF.

This CDR3 reads CASSFGGEKLFF. Here the CDR3 DNA reads TGTGCCAGCAGTTTCGGCGGGGAAAAACTGTTTTTT. The gene calls are TRBV27 and TRBJ1-4; D gene uncertain. Trimming pared 3 bases from V and 8 bases from J, leaving 7 bases between. This CDR3 comprises 12 residues. Germline lookup yields CDR1 MNHEY and CDR2 SMNVEV (reference sequence).

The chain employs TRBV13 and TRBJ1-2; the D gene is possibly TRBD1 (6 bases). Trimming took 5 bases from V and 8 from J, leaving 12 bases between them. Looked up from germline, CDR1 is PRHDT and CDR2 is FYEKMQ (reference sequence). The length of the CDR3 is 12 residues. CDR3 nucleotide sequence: TGTGCCAGCAGCCGCACGGGGGGCGGCTACACCTTC. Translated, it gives CASSRTGGGYTF.

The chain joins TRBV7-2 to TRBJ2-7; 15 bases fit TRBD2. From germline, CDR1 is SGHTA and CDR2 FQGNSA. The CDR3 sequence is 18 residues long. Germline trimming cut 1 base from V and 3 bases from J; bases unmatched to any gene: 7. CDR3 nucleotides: TGTGCCAGCAGCTTAGGGGGACTAGCGGGAGGAGGGAGCTACGAGCAGTACTTC. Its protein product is CASSLGGLAGGGSYEQYF. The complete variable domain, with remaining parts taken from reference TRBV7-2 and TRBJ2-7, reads GAGVSQSPSNKVTEKGKDVELRCDPISGHTALYWYRQSLGQGLEFLIYFQGNSAPDKSGLPSDRFSAERTGGSVSTLTIQRTQQEDSAVYLCASSLGGLAGGGSYEQYFGPGTRLTVT.

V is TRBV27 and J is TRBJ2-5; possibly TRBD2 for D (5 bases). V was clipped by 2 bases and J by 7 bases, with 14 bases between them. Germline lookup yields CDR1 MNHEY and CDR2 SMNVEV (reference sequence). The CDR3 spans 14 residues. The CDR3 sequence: CASSLGRRVGTQYF. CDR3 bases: TGTGCCAGCAGTTTAGGACGGCGGGTTGGGACCCAGTACTTC.

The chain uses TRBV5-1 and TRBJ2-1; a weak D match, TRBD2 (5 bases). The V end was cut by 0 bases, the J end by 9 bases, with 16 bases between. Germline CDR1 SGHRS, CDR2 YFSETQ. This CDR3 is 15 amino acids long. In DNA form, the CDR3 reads TGCGCCAGCAGCTTGGTAGGAGGAACGACCGGTGAGCAGTTCTTC. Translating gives CASSLVGGTTGEQFF.

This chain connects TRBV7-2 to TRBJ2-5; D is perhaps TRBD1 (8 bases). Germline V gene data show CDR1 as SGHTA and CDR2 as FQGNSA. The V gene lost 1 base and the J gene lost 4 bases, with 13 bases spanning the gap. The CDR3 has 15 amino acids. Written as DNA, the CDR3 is TGTGCCAGCAGCTTAGGGACAGGGAGGGGAGAGACCCAGTACTTC. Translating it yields CASSLGTGRGETQYF.

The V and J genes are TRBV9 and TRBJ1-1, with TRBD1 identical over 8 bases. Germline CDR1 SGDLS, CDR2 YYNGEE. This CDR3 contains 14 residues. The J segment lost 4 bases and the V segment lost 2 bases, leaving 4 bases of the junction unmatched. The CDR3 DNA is TGTGCCAGCAGCGTGATCGACAGGGGCACTGAAGCTTTCTTT. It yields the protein CASSVIDRGTEAFF.

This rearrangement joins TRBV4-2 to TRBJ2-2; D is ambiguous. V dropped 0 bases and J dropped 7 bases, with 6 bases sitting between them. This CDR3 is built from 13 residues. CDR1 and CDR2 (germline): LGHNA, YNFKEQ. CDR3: CASSQDLIGELFF. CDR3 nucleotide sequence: TGTGCCAGCAGCCAAGATTTGATCGGGGAGCTGTTTTTT.

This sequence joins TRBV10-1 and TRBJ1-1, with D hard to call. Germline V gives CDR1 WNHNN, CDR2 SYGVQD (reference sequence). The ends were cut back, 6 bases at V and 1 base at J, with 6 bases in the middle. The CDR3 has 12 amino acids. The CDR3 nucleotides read TGCGCCAGCAGCCGGGAGAACACTGAAGCTTTCTTT. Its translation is CASSRENTEAFF.

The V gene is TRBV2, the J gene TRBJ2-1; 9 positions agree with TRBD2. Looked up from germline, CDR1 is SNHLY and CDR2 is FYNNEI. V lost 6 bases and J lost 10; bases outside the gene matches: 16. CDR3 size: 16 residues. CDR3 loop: CASRTLTSGGVREQFF. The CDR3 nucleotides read TGTGCCAGCAGAACTCTGACTAGCGGAGGGGTCAGGGAGCAGTTCTTC.

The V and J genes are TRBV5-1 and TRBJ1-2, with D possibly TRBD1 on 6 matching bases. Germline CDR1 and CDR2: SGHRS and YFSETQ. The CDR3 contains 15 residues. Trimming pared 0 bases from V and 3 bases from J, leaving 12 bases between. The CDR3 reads CASSLVAGADYGYTF. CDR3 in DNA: TGCGCCAGCAGCTTGGTAGCAGGGGCCGACTATGGCTACACCTTC.

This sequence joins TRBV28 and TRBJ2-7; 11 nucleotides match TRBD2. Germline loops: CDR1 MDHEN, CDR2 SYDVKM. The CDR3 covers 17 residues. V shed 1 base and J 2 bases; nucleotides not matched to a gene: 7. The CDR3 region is CASSLSSGLAGTYEQYF. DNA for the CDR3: TGTGCCAGCAGTTTATCCTCTGGACTAGCGGGTACCTACGAGCAGTACTTC.

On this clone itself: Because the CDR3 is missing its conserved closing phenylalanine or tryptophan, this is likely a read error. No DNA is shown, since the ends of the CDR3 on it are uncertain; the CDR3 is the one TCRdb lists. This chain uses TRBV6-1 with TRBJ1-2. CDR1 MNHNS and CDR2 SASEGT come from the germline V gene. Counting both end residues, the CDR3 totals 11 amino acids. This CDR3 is CASSLGGDKEK.

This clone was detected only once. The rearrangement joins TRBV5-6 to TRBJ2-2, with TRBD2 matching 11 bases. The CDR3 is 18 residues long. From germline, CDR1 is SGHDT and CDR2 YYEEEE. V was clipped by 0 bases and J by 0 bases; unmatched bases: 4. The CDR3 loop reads CASSLGGLAGSNTGELFF. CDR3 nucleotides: TGTGCCAGCAGCTTGGGTGGACTAGCGGGCTCGAACACCGGGGAGCTGTTTTTT.